This T cell receptor beta chain comes out of a study of tumor-infiltrating lymphocytes in oesophageal squamous cell carcinoma. TCRdb re-derived calls from the PCR reads in MiXCR, one entry per CDR3 protein. This table holds almost 20,000 distinct CDR3 sequences, 39% found once. By share, this clonotype ranks as medium-sized. This receptor was obtained from a male donor with esophageal squamous cell carcinoma. Sequenced input: esophageal tumor tissue.

The CDR3 nucleotides read TGTGCCAGCAGTTCGGAGAGGACTAGCGCTGAAGCTTTCTTT. As protein: CASSSERTSAEAFF. The chain has TRBV28 and TRBJ1-1; no reliable D call. Per the germline V gene, CDR1 is MDHEN and CDR2 is SYDVKM. The CDR3 spans 14 residues. Between the trimmed V and J ends, which lost 4 bases and 6 bases, there was a span of 15 bases.